This T cell receptor (beta chain) was identified in a study of cytomegalovirus exposure and HLA in healthy donors. Findings and limits, study-wide: It was reported that TCR beta sequences correctly inferred the HLA-A and HLA-B alleles for most subjects.

PCR involved 60 Vbeta and 13 Jbeta primers. Generated by immunoSEQ multiplex PCR, the TCRdb table keeps only in-frame clones and is missing some. Here the sample spans 150,000 to 200,000 clones, roughly 83% being singletons. V lost 8 bases and J lost 4; bases outside the gene matches: 10. Germline-derived CDR1 and CDR2 are SNHLY and FYNNEI. CDR3 size: 15 residues. For this clone: Its antigen is not identified.

This rearrangement joins TRBV2 to TRBJ1-2; 10 positions agree with TRBD1. Specimen: PBMCs. The TCR was taken from a boy aged 2 to 9 in good health and CMV-seronegative. The CDR3 DNA reads as TGTGCCAGCGAATCCTGGACAGGGGGTACCTATGGCTACACCTTC. This gives the protein CASESWTGGTYGYTF.